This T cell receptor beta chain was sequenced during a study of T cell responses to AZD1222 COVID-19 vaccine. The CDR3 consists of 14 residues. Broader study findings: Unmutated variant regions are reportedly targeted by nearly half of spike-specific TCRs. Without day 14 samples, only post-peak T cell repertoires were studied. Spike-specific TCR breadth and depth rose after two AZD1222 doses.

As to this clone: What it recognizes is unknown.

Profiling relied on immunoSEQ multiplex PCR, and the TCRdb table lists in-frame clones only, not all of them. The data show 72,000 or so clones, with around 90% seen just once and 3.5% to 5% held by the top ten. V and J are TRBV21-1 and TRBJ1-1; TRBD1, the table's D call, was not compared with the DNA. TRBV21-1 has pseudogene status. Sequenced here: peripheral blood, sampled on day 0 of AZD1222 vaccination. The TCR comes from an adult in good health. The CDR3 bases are TGTGCCAGCAGCAAATCAAGGGGGCACACTGAAGCTTTCTTT. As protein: CASSKSRGHTEAFF.